These 5 T cell receptor beta chains share one sample of origin, sequenced in a study of cytomegalovirus exposure and HLA in healthy donors. 60 Vbeta and 13 Jbeta primers were used in PCR. Profiled with immunoSEQ multiplex PCR; TCRdb holds only in-frame clones, not every one. This sample's clone table lists 34,000 or so clones. Specimen: PBMCs. Receptors originate from a woman between 35 and 50 years old in good health and CMV-seropositive.

The chain links TRBV4-1 to TRBJ1-4; 7 bases line up with TRBD1. Germline values: CDR1 MGHRA, CDR2 YSYEKL. V lost 0 bases and J lost 8; bases outside the gene matches: 6. This CDR3 has 15 amino acids. The CDR3 DNA sequence: TGCGCCAGCAGCCAAGATGACAGGGCAAGAGAAAAACTGTTTTTT. Residues: CASSQDDRAREKLFF.

The chain couples TRBV18 to TRBJ1-6, with TRBD1 matching over 7 bases. The CDR3 consists of 14 residues. The V and J ends lost 3 bases and 9 bases, in that order; junction bases with no gene match: 5. Germline loops: CDR1 KGHSH, CDR2 LQKENI. The CDR3 spells CASSPGDRTSPLHF. In DNA, the CDR3 is TGTGCCAGCTCACCGGGGGACAGAACTTCACCCCTCCACTTT.

The chain combines TRBV27 with TRBJ2-7, with 9 bases fitting TRBD2. J lost 0 bases, V lost 2 bases, and 2 bases had no gene match. CDR3 length equals 15 residues. Germline V gene sequence: CDR1 MNHEY, CDR2 SMNVEV (reference sequence). The CDR3 sequence: CASSLKRGDSYEQYF. As DNA, the CDR3 is TGTGCCAGCAGTTTAAAGCGGGGGGACTCCTACGAGCAGTACTTC.

V and J are TRBV2 and TRBJ2-3, with a tentative D call TRBD2 (6 bases). V lost 5 bases and J 0 bases, leaving 12 bases between the germline ends. CDR3 length equals 15 residues. CDR1 and CDR2 (germline): SNHLY, FYNNEI. The CDR3 DNA sequence: TGTGCCAGCAGTCTTGCCGGGACTAGCACAGATACGCAGTATTTT. It codes for CASSLAGTSTDTQYF.

This rearrangement joins TRBV29-1 to TRBJ2-3; TRBD1 might be the D (6 bases). V lost 6 bases to trimming and J lost 2 bases, with 12 bases between them. CDR1 is SQVTM and CDR2 is ANQGSEA in the germline V gene. CDR3 length: 13 residues. CDR3 sequence (DNA): TGCAGCGTGACAGGCGACCTCACAGATACGCAGTATTTT. This gives the protein CSVTGDLTDTQYF.